This T cell receptor (beta chain) is from a study of memory CD4+ T cells and cytomegalovirus serostatus. Across the study: This sample comes from healthy Belgian adults, about 10 CMV seropositive, roughly 22 seronegative.

Single viable CD3+CD4+CD8-CD45RO+ cells were sorted as the memory CD4+ T cells. Authors' data handling: Out-of-frame sequences were removed, leaving roughly 2.1 million distinct TCRbeta sequences. The method was immunoSEQ multiplex PCR; TCRdb's version includes in-frame clones alone and lacks a portion of them. That table is the source of V, J and clone size, and D and trimming were worked out from the DNA. Among 50,000 or so clones listed, less than 85% were seen once. In this sample, this clone is medium-sized. The CDR3 has 14 residues. V shed 3 bases and J shed 2 bases, with 11 bases lying between them. Germline values: CDR1 SGHTA, CDR2 FQGNSA.

The chain joins TRBV7-2 to TRBJ2-7; TRBD1 might be the D (6 bases). Sequenced: memory CD4+ T cells from blood. The source is an adult in good health and CMV-seronegative. CDR3 in amino acids: CASSFLRQAYEQYF. CDR3 coding DNA: TGTGCCAGCAGCTTCCTTCGACAGGCCTACGAGCAGTACTTC.